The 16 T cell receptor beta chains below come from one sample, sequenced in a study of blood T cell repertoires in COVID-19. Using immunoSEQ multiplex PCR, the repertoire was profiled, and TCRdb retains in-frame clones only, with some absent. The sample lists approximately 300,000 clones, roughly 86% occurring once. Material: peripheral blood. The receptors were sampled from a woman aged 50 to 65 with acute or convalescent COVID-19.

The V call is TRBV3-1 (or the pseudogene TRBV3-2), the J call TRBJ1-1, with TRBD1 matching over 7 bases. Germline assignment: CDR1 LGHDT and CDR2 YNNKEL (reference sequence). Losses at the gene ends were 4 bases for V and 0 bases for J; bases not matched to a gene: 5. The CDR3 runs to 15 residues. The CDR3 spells CASSPRQGMNTEAFF. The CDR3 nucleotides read TGTGCCAGCAGCCCCCGACAGGGAATGAACACTGAAGCTTTCTTT.

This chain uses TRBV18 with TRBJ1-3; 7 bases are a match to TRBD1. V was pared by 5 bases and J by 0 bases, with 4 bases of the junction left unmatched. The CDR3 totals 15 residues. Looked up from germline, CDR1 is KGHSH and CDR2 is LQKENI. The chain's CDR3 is CASSSGTASGNTIYF. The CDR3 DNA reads TGTGCCAGCTCATCAGGGACAGCCTCTGGAAACACCATATATTTT.

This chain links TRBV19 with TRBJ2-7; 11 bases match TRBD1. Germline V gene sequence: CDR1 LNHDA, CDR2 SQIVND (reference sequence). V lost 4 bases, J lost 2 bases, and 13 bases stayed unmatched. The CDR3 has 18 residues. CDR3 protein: CASSKIPGTGGLAYEQYF. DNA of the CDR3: TGTGCCAGTAGTAAGATCCCCGGGACAGGGGGATTAGCCTACGAGCAGTACTTC.

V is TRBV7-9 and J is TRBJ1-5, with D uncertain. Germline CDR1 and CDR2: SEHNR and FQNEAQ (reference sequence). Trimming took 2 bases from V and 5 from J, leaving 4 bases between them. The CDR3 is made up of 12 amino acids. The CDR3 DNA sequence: TGTGCCAGCAGCTTACTTTATCAGCCCCAGCATTTT. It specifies CASSLLYQPQHF.

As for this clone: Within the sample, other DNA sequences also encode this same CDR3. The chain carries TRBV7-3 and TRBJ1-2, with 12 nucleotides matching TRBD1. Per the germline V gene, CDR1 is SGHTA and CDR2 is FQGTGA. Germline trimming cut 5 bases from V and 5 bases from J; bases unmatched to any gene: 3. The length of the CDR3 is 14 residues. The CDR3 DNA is TGTGCCAGCAGCCCGGGACAGGGGGCTTATGGCTACACCTTC. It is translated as CASSPGQGAYGYTF.

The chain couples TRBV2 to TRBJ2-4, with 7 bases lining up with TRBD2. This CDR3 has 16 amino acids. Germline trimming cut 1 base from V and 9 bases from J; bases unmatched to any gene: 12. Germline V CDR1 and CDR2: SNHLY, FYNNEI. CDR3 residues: CASSEGLGGRLTIQYF. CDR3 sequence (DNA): TGTGCCAGCAGTGAAGGGTTGGGGGGGAGATTGACCATTCAGTACTTC.

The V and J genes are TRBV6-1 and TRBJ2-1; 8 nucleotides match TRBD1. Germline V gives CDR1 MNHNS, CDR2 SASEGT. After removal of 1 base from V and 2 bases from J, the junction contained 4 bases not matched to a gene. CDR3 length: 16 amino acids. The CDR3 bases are TGTGCCAGCAGTGAAGGACAGGGGTACCCCTACAATGAGCAGTTCTTC. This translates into CASSEGQGYPYNEQFF.

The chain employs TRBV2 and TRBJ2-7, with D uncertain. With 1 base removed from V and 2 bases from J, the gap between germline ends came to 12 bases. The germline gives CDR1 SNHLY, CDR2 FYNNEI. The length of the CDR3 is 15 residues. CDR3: CASSEGRPGTYEQYF. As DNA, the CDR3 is TGTGCCAGCAGTGAAGGGCGGCCCGGAACCTACGAGCAGTACTTC. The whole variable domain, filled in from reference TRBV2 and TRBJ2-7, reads EPEVTQTPSHQVTQMGQEVILRCVPISNHLYFYWYRQILGQKVEFLVSFYNNEISEKSEIFDDQFSVERPDGSNFTLKIRSTKLEDSAMYFCASSEGRPGTYEQYFGPGTRLTVT.

The CDR3 DNA follows: TGTGCCAGCAGTTCCAGACAGGGGGCTTACAATGAGCAGTTCTTC. As protein: CASSSRQGAYNEQFF. The chain employs TRBV28 and TRBJ2-1; 10 bases fit TRBD1. CDR3 length: 15 amino acids. Losses at the gene ends were 4 bases for V and 4 bases for J; bases not matched to a gene: 4. Germline V lookup: CDR1 MDHEN, CDR2 SYDVKM.

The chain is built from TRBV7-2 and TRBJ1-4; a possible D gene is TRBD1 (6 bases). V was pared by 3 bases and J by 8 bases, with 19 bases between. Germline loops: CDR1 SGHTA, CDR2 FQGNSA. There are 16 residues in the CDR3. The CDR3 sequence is CASSLGMHGGREKLFF. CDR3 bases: TGTGCCAGCAGCTTGGGGATGCATGGGGGCCGGGAAAAACTGTTTTTT.

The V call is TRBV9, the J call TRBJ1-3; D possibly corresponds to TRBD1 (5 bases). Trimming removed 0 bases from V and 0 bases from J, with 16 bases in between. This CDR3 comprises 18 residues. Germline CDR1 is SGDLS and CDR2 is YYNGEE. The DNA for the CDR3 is TGTGCCAGCAGCGTAGGCACAGGAACTTCCATCTCTGGAAACACCATATATTTT. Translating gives CASSVGTGTSISGNTIYF.

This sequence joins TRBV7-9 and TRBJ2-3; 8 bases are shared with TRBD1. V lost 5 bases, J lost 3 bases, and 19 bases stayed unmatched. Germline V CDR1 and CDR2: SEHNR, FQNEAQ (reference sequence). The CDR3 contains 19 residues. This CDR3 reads CASSPGAGGGYWGTDTQYF. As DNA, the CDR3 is TGTGCCAGCAGCCCCGGGGCAGGGGGCGGCTATTGGGGGACAGATACGCAGTATTTT.

The CDR3 protein is CASSSEDRVNQPQHF. In nucleotides, the CDR3 is TGTGCCAGCAGCTCTGAAGACAGGGTCAATCAGCCCCAGCATTTT. The genes are TRBV5-8 and TRBJ1-5; the match to TRBD1 covers 7 bases. Per the germline V gene, CDR1 is SGHTS and CDR2 is YDEGEE. V was pared by 3 bases and J by 3 bases, with 6 bases of the junction left unmatched. CDR3 size: 15 residues.

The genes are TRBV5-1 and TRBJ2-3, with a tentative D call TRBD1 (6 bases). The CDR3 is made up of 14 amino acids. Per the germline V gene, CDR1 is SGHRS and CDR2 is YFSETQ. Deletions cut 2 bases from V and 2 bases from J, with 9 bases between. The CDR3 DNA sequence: TGCGCCAGCAGCTTACAGGGTAACACAGATACGCAGTATTTT. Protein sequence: CASSLQGNTDTQYF.

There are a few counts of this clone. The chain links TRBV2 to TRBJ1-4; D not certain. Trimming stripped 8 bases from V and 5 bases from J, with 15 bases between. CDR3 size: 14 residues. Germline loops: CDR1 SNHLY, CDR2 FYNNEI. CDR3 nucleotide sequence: TGTGCCAGCCTGCCACAGAGCATCAATGAAAAACTGTTTTTT. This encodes CASLPQSINEKLFF.

The CDR3 reads CSVVGQGYGYTF. The CDR3, as DNA: TGCAGCGTTGTCGGGCAGGGCTATGGCTACACCTTC. This chain links TRBV29-1 with TRBJ1-2; TRBD1 might be the D (5 bases). Trimming took 4 bases from V and 4 from J, leaving 10 bases between them. Germline CDR1 and CDR2: SQVTM and ANQGSEA. The CDR3 loop spans 12 amino acids. Looking up the rest from reference TRBV29-1 and TRBJ1-2 gives the full variable domain: SAVISQKPSRDICQRGTSLTIQCQVDSQVTMMFWYRQQPGQSLTLIATANQGSEATYESGFVIDKFPISRPNLTFSTLTVSNMSPEDSSIYLCSVVGQGYGYTFGSGTRLTVV.